This T cell receptor beta chain was obtained from a study of regulatory T cells in long-lasting Graves disease. Background on the study: Newly diagnosed Graves' patients had under 3 months of antithyroid drugs.

This sample's time point: newly diagnosed GD, antithyroid drugs for less than 3 months. PBMC RNA was the source of the TCR library. In building TCR beta libraries, iRepertoire HTBI primers were used together with Arm-PCR of CDR3 regions. MiXCR, applied by TCRdb to the multiplex PCR reads, yields one record per CDR3 protein. Among approximately 440,000 distinct CDR3 sequences listed, 15% to 20% were seen once. Study-level findings and limits: Persistent Graves' patients showed less TCR diversity than newly diagnosed ones.

This clonotype showed up many times. Its antigen is currently unknown. These data are also associated with another study on T cells in Graves' hyperthyroidism and ophthalmopathy. This second report adds: A lack of ophthalmopathy progression within 18 months defined stable Graves' hyperthyroidism. Ophthalmopathy cases were set apart from stable hyperthyroidism by a 13 V-J model.

This specimen was peripheral blood mononuclear cells (PBMCs), taken at new diagnosis, from a patient treated with antithyroid drugs. The TCR originated in a man between 35 and 55 years old with Graves disease.

In DNA, the CDR3 is TGTGCCAGCAGCGATTATGCCTATGGCTACACCTTC. Translating it yields CASSDYAYGYTF. The chain uses TRBV3-1 and TRBJ1-2; D is unresolved. Trimming removed 5 bases from V and 4 bases from J, with 8 bases in between. CDR1 and CDR2 (germline): LGHDT, YNNKEL (reference sequence). This CDR3 has 12 amino acids.